A selection of T cell receptor beta chains follows, all from one sample in a study of neoadjuvant anti-PD-1 for oral cavity cancer. Data came from immunoSEQ multiplex PCR; TCRdb stores just in-frame clones and leaves some out. The sample contains roughly 13,000 clones, about 60% of which appear only once. Sequenced material: tumor tissue, taken before nivolumab (anti-PD-1) treatment. Source of these receptors: a person between 35 and 79 years old with oral cavity squamous cell carcinoma. The CDR3 runs from the conserved cysteine through the conserved F or W. D genes are given only for firm matches. Some rows mark clone size as missing; the rest say once, few, many or name a class of expanded clone.

TRBD1 - TRBJ2-3 TRBV6-4 TGTGCCAGCAGTGACGGGACAGGGGGCACAGATACGCAGTATTTT CASSDGTGGTDTQYF
- - TRBJ2-1 TRBV9 TGTGCCAGCAGCGTAGGCCAGGTTGGGGACAATGAGCAGTTCTTC CASSVGQVGDNEQFF
TRBD2 - TRBJ2-1 TRBV11-2 TGTGCCAGCAGCTTAGGGCTAGCGGGGGACAATGAGCAGTTCTTC CASSLGLAGDNEQFF
- large TRBJ2-1 TRBV4-2 TGTGCCAGCAGCCAAGAAGGGGCCTACAATGAGCAGTTCTTC CASSQEGAYNEQFF
- few TRBJ2-5 TRBV12-1 TGTGCCAGCAGCTTGGAGGGGACAGGAAAGACCCAGTACTTC CASSLEGTGKTQYF
- - TRBJ2-5 TRBV29-1 TGCAGCGTTGAAGGGAAAACTCAAGAGACCCAGTACTTC CSVEGKTQETQYF
- - TRBJ1-1 TRBV27 TGTGCCAGCAGTCCGCAAACAGGGTACACTGAAGCTTTCTTT CASSPQTGYTEAFF
- - TRBJ2-7 TRBV7-6 TGTGCCAGCAGCTTAGCGGGCTCCTACGAGCAGTACTTC CASSLAGSYEQYF
- few TRBJ1-4 TRBV10-3 TGTGCCATCCAGTCGGCCCCTAATGAAAAACTGTTTTTT CAIQSAPNEKLFF
TRBD1 - TRBJ2-3 TRBV29-1 TGCAGCGTGGACAGGGGGACGGATACGCAGTATTTT CSVDRGTDTQYF
- - TRBJ2-3 TRBV30 TGTGCCTGGAGACCGCCCCCCACAGATACGCAGTATTTT CAWRPPPTDTQYF
- few TRBJ1-5 TRBV6-1 TGTGCCAGCAGTGAAGGAAACCAGCCCCAGCATTTT CASSEGNQPQHF
TRBD1 - TRBJ1-2 TRBV11-1 TGTGCCAGCAGCGACTCTCAGGGGGCCGGTGGCTACACCTTC CASSDSQGAGGYTF
- - TRBJ2-1 TRBV5-1 TGCGCCAGCAGCTACCCGGGACAATACAATGAGCAGTTCTTC CASSYPGQYNEQFF
- - TRBJ1-1 TRBV29-1 TGCAGCGCAACAGGCTCGGGGGGCCCGAACACTGAAGCTTTCTTT CSATGSGGPNTEAFF
- - TRBJ1-1 TRBV6-1 TGTGCCAGCAGAACGGAGGGCAGAAGGAACACTGAAGCTTTCTTT CASRTEGRRNTEAFF
- few TRBJ1-1 TRBV29-1 TGCAGCGTTGAAAACCCGGACAGTACGCGGTGGGTCTTT CSVENPDSTRWVF
TRBD1 few TRBJ1-5 TRBV15 TGTGCCACCAGCAGAGATTCGAATACTGGGACAGGCAATCAGCCCCAGCATTTT CATSRDSNTGTGNQPQHF
- - TRBJ2-1 TRBV5-1 TGCGCCAGCAGCCAGACACTAAACTACAATGAGCAGTTCTTC CASSQTLNYNEQFF
TRBD2 - TRBJ2-2 TRBV19 TGTGCCAGTAAACAGCGGGAGAACACCGGGGAGCTGTTTTTT CASKQRENTGELFF
TRBD1 once TRBJ2-7 TRBV10-1 TGCGCCAGCAGTGCCGGGACAGGGGTGTTGGGATACGAGCAGTACTTC CASSAGTGVLGYEQYF
TRBD1 once TRBJ2-7 TRBV6-5 TGTGCCACATCCGGACGGACAGGGAACTCCTACGAGCAGTACTTC CATSGRTGNSYEQYF
- - TRBJ1-4 TRBV7-9 TGTGCCAGCAGCGCTCCAGGGAGCGAAAAACTGTTTTTT CASSAPGSEKLFF
TRBD1 few TRBJ2-2 TRBV6-6 TGTGCCAGCAGTCTTGACAGGGGGCGGCTGTTTTTT CASSLDRGRLFF
- few TRBJ2-1 TRBV5-1 TGCGCCAGCAGCTCGCGTCTCGGCTCCTACAATGAGCAGTTCTTC CASSSRLGSYNEQFF
- - TRBJ1-3 TRBV19 TGTGCCAGTAGTTCACGGACGGACATGGGAAACACCATATATTTT CASSSRTDMGNTIYF
- - TRBJ2-4 TRBV5-6 TGTGCCAGCAGCTTGCTTTTGAAAAACATTCAGTACTTC CASSLLLKNIQYF
- - TRBJ2-7 TRBV7-6 TGTGCCAGCAGCTCCCGAGGTAGCGACTACGAGCAGTACTTC CASSSRGSDYEQYF
- few TRBJ2-3 TRBV7-3 TGTGCCAGCAGCGCCACAGTGAACACAGATACGCAGTATTTT CASSATVNTDTQYF
- - TRBJ2-3 TRBV4-3 TGCGCCAGCAGCCAAGGGTGGCGGGACACAGATACGCAGTATTTT CASSQGWRDTDTQYF
TRBD1 - TRBJ2-7 TRBV6-5 TGTGCCAGCAGCCCCGGACAGGGCTCCTACGAGCAGTACTTC CASSPGQGSYEQYF
- - TRBJ2-3 TRBV5-4 TGTGCCAGCAGCTCCGGGGTAGGCGCAGATACGCAGTATTTT CASSSGVGADTQYF
- - TRBJ2-1 TRBV19 TGTGCCAGTAGCCGACAGGCTCCGGGTGAGCAGTTCTTC CASSRQAPGEQFF
TRBD1 - TRBJ2-3 TRBV5-1 TGCGCCAGCAGCTTTTGGACAGGGAATCAATTAGTAGATACGCAGTATTTT CASSFWTGNQLVDTQYF
TRBD1 - TRBJ1-1 TRBV7-2 TGTGCCAGCAGCTTAGGCGGGACAGGGCTGAACACTGAAGCTTTCTTT CASSLGGTGLNTEAFF
- once TRBJ2-2 TRBV27 TGTGCCAGCAGTTGGGACGAGAACACCGGGGAGCTGTTTTTT CASSWDENTGELFF
TRBD2 - TRBJ2-3 TRBV28 TGTGCCAGCAGTTTAAAGTGGCTAGCGGGGGTTAGCACAGATACGCAGTATTTT CASSLKWLAGVSTDTQYF
- - TRBJ2-1 TRBV5-6 TGTGCCAGCCCGAGACAGGTTTTTCGTGAGCAGTTCTTC CASPRQVFREQFF
- - TRBJ2-5 TRBV29-1 TGCAGCGTTGGACTGGCGCAAGAGACCCAGTACTTC CSVGLAQETQYF
- - TRBJ2-6 TRBV7-9 TGTGCAGTCCCCGGGGGAGCTGGGGCCAACGTCCTGACTTTC CAVPGGAGANVLTF
- - TRBJ2-5 TRBV19 TGTGCCAGTAGTATTAGAGGACTCTACTCCCTCATGGGACAAGAGACCCAGTACTTC CASSIRGLYSLMGQETQYF
- once TRBJ2-7 TRBV10-1 TGCGCCAGCAGTGTCGGAGGCTCATCCTACGAGCAGTACTTC CASSVGGSSYEQYF
TRBD1 - TRBJ2-2 TRBV27 TGTGCCAGCAGTTTATACACAGGGGCCACCGGGGAGCTGTTTTTT CASSLYTGATGELFF
- - TRBJ2-2 TRBV6-1 TGTGCCAGCAACCCGTATAGGAACACCGGGGAGCTGTTTTTT CASNPYRNTGELFF
TRBD1 few TRBJ1-5 TRBV6-5 TGTGCCAGCAGCACAGGGGAACGAAATCAGCCCCAGCATTTT CASSTGERNQPQHF
- - TRBJ2-1 TRBV7-3 TGTGCCAGCAGCTTGGGCCCTACGAGCAACAATGAGCAGTTCTTC CASSLGPTSNNEQFF
- - TRBJ2-1 TRBV11-2 TGTGCCAGCAGCTTAGAAACAGGTCGGCGCAATGAGCAGTTCTTC CASSLETGRRNEQFF
- - TRBJ2-3 TRBV27 TGTGCCAGCAGCCAGGGGGATACGCAGTATTTT CASSQGDTQYF
- - TRBJ1-1 TRBV5-6 TGTGCCAGCAGCTTGGGGCGGGGCATGAACACTGAAGCTTTCTTT CASSLGRGMNTEAFF
- - TRBJ2-2 TRBV19 TGTGCCAGTAGGTCAAACAGGCTCAACACCGGGGAGCTGTTTTTT CASRSNRLNTGELFF
- - TRBJ1-4 TRBV2 TGTGCCAGCAGCCCCATACAGGTTAAGGAAAAACTGTTTTTT CASSPIQVKEKLFF
- - TRBJ2-7 TRBV4-1 TGCGCCAGCAGCCAAGATTTACGGTTATCCTACGAGCAGTACTTC CASSQDLRLSYEQYF
- - TRBJ1-4 TRBV6-5 TGTGCCAGCAGTTACTCAAGTTGGAGTGAAAAACTGTTTTTT CASSYSSWSEKLFF